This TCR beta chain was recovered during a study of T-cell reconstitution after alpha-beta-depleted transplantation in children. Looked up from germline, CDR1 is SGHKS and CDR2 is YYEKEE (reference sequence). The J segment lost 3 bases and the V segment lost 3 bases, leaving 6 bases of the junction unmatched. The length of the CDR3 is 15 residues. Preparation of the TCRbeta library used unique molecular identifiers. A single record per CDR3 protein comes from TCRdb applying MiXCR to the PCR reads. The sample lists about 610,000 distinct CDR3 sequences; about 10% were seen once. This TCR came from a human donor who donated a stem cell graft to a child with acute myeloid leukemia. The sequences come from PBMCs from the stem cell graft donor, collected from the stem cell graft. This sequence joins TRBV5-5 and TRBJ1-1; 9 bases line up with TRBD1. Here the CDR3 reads CASSSQGAVDTEAFF. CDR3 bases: TGTGCCAGCAGCTCACAGGGGGCGGTGGACACTGAAGCTTTCTTT.